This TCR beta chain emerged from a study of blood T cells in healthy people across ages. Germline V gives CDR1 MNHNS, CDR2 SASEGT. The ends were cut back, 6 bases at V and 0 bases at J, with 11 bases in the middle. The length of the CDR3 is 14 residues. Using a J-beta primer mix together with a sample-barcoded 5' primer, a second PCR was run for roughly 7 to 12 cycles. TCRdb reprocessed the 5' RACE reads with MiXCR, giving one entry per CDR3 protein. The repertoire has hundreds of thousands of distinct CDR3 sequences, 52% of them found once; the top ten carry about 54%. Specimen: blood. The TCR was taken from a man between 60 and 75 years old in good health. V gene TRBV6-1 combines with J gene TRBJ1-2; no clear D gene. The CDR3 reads CASSPGSANYGYTF. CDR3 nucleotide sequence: TGTGCCAGCAGCCCAGGATCTGCTAACTATGGCTACACCTTC.